Below, one T cell receptor (beta chain) is given with its context. V shed 8 bases and J shed 3 bases, with 10 bases lying between them. CDR3 length equals 12 residues. The germline V gene encodes CDR1 LNHNV and CDR2 YYDKDF (reference sequence). Genomic DNA (from each subset) was split evenly across several immunoSEQ plates. Using immunoSEQ multiplex PCR, the repertoire was profiled, and TCRdb retains in-frame clones only, with some absent. The data hold about 1.4 million clones, with approximately 96% observed a single time. The record originates from a study of shared clonotypes between healthy human individuals.

This clonotype was sampled from a man aged 30-40 years in good health. The chain carries TRBV15 and TRBJ1-2, with D possibly being TRBD1 (5 bases). The sequencing input was naive CD4+ T cells sorted from blood. Documented subset: CD45RA+ positively selected. DNA for the CDR3: TGTGCCACCTTTGGGACGTACTATGGCTACACCTTC. Translation gives CATFGTYYGYTF.